This T cell receptor beta chain was documented in a study of CD8 T cells in ankylosing spondylitis. This clonotype was observed at least ten times. TCRdb analysed the 5' RACE reads with MiXCR anew, one entry per CDR3 protein. The profile shows about 240,000 distinct CDR3 sequences, roughly 8.6% of them singletons. Germline assignment: CDR1 LNHNV and CDR2 YYDKDF (reference sequence). The ends lost 3 bases at V and 5 bases at J; junction bases unmatched: 8. The CDR3 consists of 15 residues. Sequenced sample: blood, either unsorted or a sorted T cell fraction (not recorded which). V usage is TRBV15 and J usage is TRBJ1-1; the match to TRBD1 covers 8 bases. This TCR was recovered from a male donor with ankylosing spondylitis or in good health (not recorded which). CDR3: CATSSADREGTEAFF. The DNA for the CDR3 is TGTGCCACCAGCAGCGCGGACAGGGAGGGGACTGAAGCTTTCTTT.